One and the same sample provided the 19 T cell receptor beta chains below, sequenced in a study of cytomegalovirus exposure and HLA in healthy donors (dated by TCRdb to the late 2010s). Libraries were prepared through the immunoSEQ multiplex PCR assay. For the multiplex PCR, a mixture combining 60 forward primers for TCR Vbeta segments and 13 reverse primers for TCR Jbeta segments was used. Imported from immuneACCESS, the table was reduced by TCRdb to in-frame sequences with V and J called. These copies leave out some clones; in studies compared against another copy, an unresolved V gene accounts for under half, and the cause of the remainder is not known. The sample has fewer than 150,000 clones on record, about 86% of them singletons. The ten largest clones capture about 3.8% of the sample. The sample taken for sequencing was PBMCs. The receptors shown here come from a man between 40 and 49 years old in good health and CMV-seropositive.

V and J are TRBV27 and TRBJ2-5, with TRBD2 matching over 10 bases. Trimming at V came to 1 base and at J to 2 bases, leaving 4 bases not matched to a gene. There are 16 residues in the CDR3. The germline gives CDR1 MNHEY, CDR2 SMNVEV (reference sequence). CDR3: CASSLFTSGVQETQYF. The CDR3 DNA sequence: TGTGCCAGCAGTTTATTTACTAGCGGGGTGCAAGAGACCCAGTACTTC.

On this clone: At one end the junction does not follow the germline gene, possibly because of a read error. The chain employs TRBV5-4 and TRBJ2-7; a possible D gene is TRBD2 (6 bases). Per germline, CDR1 SGHNT and CDR2 YYREEE (reference sequence). The CDR3 extends over 14 amino acids. The CDR3 sequence is CASSQTGTAYEQYF. DNA of the CDR3: TGCGCCAGCAGCCAGACCGGGACTGCGTACGAGCAGTACTTC.

The rearrangement links TRBV2 to TRBJ2-4; the match to TRBD2 covers 8 bases. Trimming took 3 bases from V and 7 from J; bases not matched to a gene: 2. In germline, CDR1 is SNHLY, CDR2 FYNNEI. The CDR3 has 13 amino acids. Here the CDR3 reads CASSDERGNIQYF. The CDR3 DNA is TGTGCCAGCAGTGATGAGCGGGGGAACATTCAGTACTTC.

This clone appeared once. The CDR3 DNA sequence: TGTGCCAGCACCCAAGACAGGAACACTGAAGCTTTCTTT. Translating gives CASTQDRNTEAFF. The chain recombines TRBV7-9 with TRBJ1-1; weak D call: TRBD1 (5 bases). The germline CDR1 and CDR2 sequences are SEHNR and FQNEAQ (reference sequence). This CDR3 has 13 amino acids. V gave up 7 bases and J gave up 1 base, with 10 bases separating them.

This chain connects TRBV19 to TRBJ1-6; TRBD1 agrees at 7 bases. Germline V gene sequence: CDR1 LNHDA, CDR2 SQIVND (reference sequence). This CDR3 is built from 15 residues. V dropped 4 bases and J dropped 8; count of bases not matched to a gene: 8. CDR3 sequence: CASSNTGTEHSPLHF. As DNA, the CDR3 is TGTGCCAGTAGTAACACCGGGACAGAGCATTCACCCCTCCACTTT.

The V and J genes are TRBV27 and TRBJ1-1; 8 bases match TRBD1. This CDR3 is 13 amino acids long. Trimming cost V 5 bases and J 3 bases; bases outside gene matches: 2. Germline-derived CDR1 and CDR2 are MNHEY and SMNVEV (reference sequence). For the CDR3, the DNA is TGTGCCAGCAGTCTACAGGGGGACACTGAAGCTTTCTTT. Its translation is CASSLQGDTEAFF.

The sample holds a few counts of this clone. The V gene is TRBV30, the J gene TRBJ1-2, with D unresolved. V was trimmed by 0 bases and J by 2 bases, leaving 7 bases between them. Germline V gene data show CDR1 as GTSNPN and CDR2 as SVGIG (reference sequence). This CDR3 has 13 amino acids. This CDR3 is CAWSVRWNYGYTF. CDR3 coding DNA: TGTGCCTGGAGTGTACGGTGGAACTATGGCTACACCTTC.

CDR3 sequence: CASSPGQMGFRGEQFF. The CDR3 region has the DNA TGTGCCAGCAGCCCAGGACAGATGGGGTTTCGGGGTGAGCAGTTCTTC. This chain uses TRBV13 with TRBJ2-1, with a weak D call TRBD1 (6 bases). Trimming pared 5 bases from V and 9 bases from J, leaving 23 bases between. CDR3 length: 16 amino acids. Germline lookup yields CDR1 PRHDT and CDR2 FYEKMQ (reference sequence). The full variable domain, rest sourced from reference TRBV13 and TRBJ2-1, is AAGVIQSPRHLIKEKRETATLKCYPIPRHDTVYWYQQGPGQDPQFLISFYEKMQSDKGSIPDRFSAQQFSDYHSELNMSSLELGDSALYFCASSPGQMGFRGEQFFGPGTRLTVL.

This sequence joins TRBV18 and TRBJ1-2, with 7 bases aligning to TRBD1. The CDR3 totals 14 residues. V gave up 6 bases and J gave up 6 bases; unmatched junction bases: 10. Germline assignment: CDR1 KGHSH and CDR2 LQKENI. CDR3 DNA: TGTGCCAGCTCGTCTGAGCAGGGGGAAGATGGCTACACCTTC. Translated, it gives CASSSEQGEDGYTF.

This clone has only a few counts. The chain combines TRBV30 with TRBJ1-3; 7 bases align to TRBD1. Germline CDR1 GTSNPN, CDR2 SVGIG (reference sequence). V dropped 3 bases and J dropped 0; count of bases not matched to a gene: 5. This CDR3 is built from 15 residues. The CDR3 region has the DNA TGTGCCTGGAGAGGACAGGACCTCTCTGGAAACACCATATATTTT. Its protein is CAWRGQDLSGNTIYF. The whole variable domain, remainder taken from reference TRBV30 and TRBJ1-3, is SQTIHQWPATLVQPVGSPLSLECTVEGTSNPNLYWYRQAAGRGLQLLFYSVGIGQISSEVPQNLSASRPQDRQFILSSKKLLLSDSGFYLCAWRGQDLSGNTIYFGEGSWLTVV.

CDR3 in amino acids: CASSVGVAGDNEQFF. The CDR3 DNA reads as TGTGCCAGCAGCGTAGGGGTAGCGGGGGACAATGAGCAGTTCTTC. V usage is TRBV9 and J usage is TRBJ2-1, with TRBD2 matching over 9 bases. This CDR3 has 15 amino acids. V lost 0 bases and J lost 5; bases outside the gene matches: 3. From germline, CDR1 is SGDLS and CDR2 YYNGEE.

V usage is TRBV4-3 and J usage is TRBJ1-6; possibly TRBD1 for D (5 bases). V lost 3 bases and J 7 bases, leaving 19 bases between the germline ends. CDR3 length: 17 amino acids. Germline V gene data show CDR1 as LGHNA and CDR2 as YSLEER. This CDR3 reads CASSQWGDGTKNSPLHF. As DNA, the CDR3 is TGCGCCAGCAGCCAGTGGGGGGACGGAACTAAGAATTCACCCCTCCACTTT.

This clone occurred once. V usage is TRBV10-3 and J usage is TRBJ2-2; 10 bases map to TRBD2. This CDR3 has 14 amino acids. V lost 7 bases to trimming and J lost 6 bases; unmatched junction nucleotides: 5. Germline V gene sequence: CDR1 ENHRY, CDR2 SYGVKD. The CDR3 DNA is TGTGCCATCATTCCTAGCGGGAGACCCGGGGAGCTGTTTTTT. Translation gives CAIIPSGRPGELFF.

This clone was found a few times. The chain employs TRBV4-3 and TRBJ1-1; unclear D gene. The CDR3 length is 14 residues. V shed 0 bases and J shed 4 bases, with 9 bases lying between them. Germline CDR1 is LGHNA and CDR2 is YSLEER. CDR3 protein: CASSQDWGVTEAFF. The CDR3 bases are TGCGCCAGCAGCCAAGATTGGGGAGTCACTGAAGCTTTCTTT.

This clone has just a few counts. This rearrangement joins TRBV15 to TRBJ1-2; D might be TRBD1 (5 bases). Germline V gives CDR1 LNHNV, CDR2 YYDKDF (reference sequence). This CDR3 has 16 residues. V lost 1 base and J lost 2, with 14 bases in between. The CDR3 DNA is TGTGCCACCAGCAGAGGCCCCGGGACTCAGAACTATGGCTACACCTTC. Residues: CATSRGPGTQNYGYTF.

The chain employs TRBV6-5 and TRBJ2-1; TRBD2 matches at 12 bases. The CDR3 covers 15 residues. The V and J ends lost 7 bases and 0 bases, in that order; junction bases with no gene match: 1. The germline V gene encodes CDR1 MNHEY and CDR2 SVGAGI. The CDR3 region is CASKTSGSSYNEQFF. CDR3 nucleotide sequence: TGTGCCAGCAAGACTAGCGGGAGCTCCTACAATGAGCAGTTCTTC.

The chain recombines TRBV4-1 with TRBJ1-2, with D possibly being TRBD1 (5 bases). The CDR3 extends over 17 amino acids. In germline, CDR1 is MGHRA, CDR2 YSYEKL. V was trimmed by 1 base and J by 7 bases, leaving 22 bases between them. The CDR3 loop reads CASSQVQGGFLYGGYTF. Here the CDR3 DNA reads TGCGCCAGCAGCCAAGTGCAGGGAGGGTTTCTATACGGTGGCTACACCTTC.

V gene TRBV5-6 combines with J gene TRBJ2-7, with TRBD2 matching 8 bases. This CDR3 contains 15 residues. Germline-derived CDR1 and CDR2 are SGHDT and YYEEEE. Trimming cost V 0 bases and J 0 bases; bases outside gene matches: 2. CDR3 in DNA: TGTGCCAGCAGCTTGGGGGCGGGAGGCTCCTACGAGCAGTACTTC. This gives the protein CASSLGAGGSYEQYF. The entire variable domain, with the rest obtained from reference TRBV5-6 and TRBJ2-7, is as follows: DAGVTQSPTHLIKTRGQQVTLRCSPKSGHDTVSWYQQALGQGPQFIFQYYEEEERQRGNFPDRFSGHQFPNYSSELNVNALLLGDSALYLCASSLGAGGSYEQYFGPGTRLTVT.

V and J are TRBV4-1 and TRBJ2-5; 13 nucleotides match TRBD2. From germline, CDR1 is MGHRA and CDR2 YSYEKL. Germline trimming cut 1 base from V and 14 bases from J; bases unmatched to any gene: 10. The length of the CDR3 is 15 residues. The CDR3 here is CASSQGGTSGEDVYF. The CDR3 DNA sequence: TGCGCCAGCAGCCAAGGCGGGACTAGCGGGGAGGACGTCTACTTC.